This T cell receptor beta chain came from a study of PD-1 blockade in classical Hodgkin lymphoma. Overall study results and limits: CD4+ TCR diversity climbed significantly by C4D1, unlike CD8+ TCR diversity. Baseline diversity in complete responders resembled that of newly diagnosed patients.

Note on this clone: No antigen is known for it.

As to time point: cycle 4 day 1 (C4D1), after 5 to 7 weeks of nivolumab. Each of the patients experienced relapse following autologous stem cell transplantation, and their brentuximab vedotin exposure differed. TCRdb keeps only in-frame clones here, not all; method: immunoSEQ multiplex PCR. The profile shows approximately 93,000 clones, over 75% of them singletons. Germline CDR1 reads SGHVS; CDR2 reads FNYEAQ. Trimming took 6 bases from V and 2 from J, leaving 12 bases between them. This CDR3 is built from 14 residues. The V gene is TRBV7-6, the J gene TRBJ2-3; unclear D gene. This receptor was taken from a human donor with classical Hodgkin lymphoma. The source material was peripheral blood mononuclear cells (PBMCs), sampled before the fourth cycle of nivolumab. CDR3 sequence (DNA): TGTGCCAGCAGTCCAGATTTATCCACAGATACGCAGTATTTT. As protein: CASSPDLSTDTQYF.